These 27 T cell receptor beta chains were all obtained from the same sample, sequenced in a study of cytomegalovirus exposure and HLA in healthy donors (dated by TCRdb to about 2017). The method was the immunoSEQ multiplex PCR assay. For the multiplex PCR, a mixture combining 60 forward primers for TCR Vbeta segments and 13 reverse primers for TCR Jbeta segments was used. The clones in this table, taken by TCRdb from immuneACCESS, are in-frame only. Not every clone is retained; where verified, under half of the shortfall comes from an unresolved V gene, and the cause of the rest is unknown. This sample has 250,000 to 350,000 clones in its table, and more than 80% of those were observed once. Less than 4.5% of the sample belongs to the ten largest clones. Sequencing was done on a sample of PBMCs. The receptors here all came from a man aged 40-49 years in good health and CMV-seropositive.

This clone was counted a few times. This chain connects TRBV6-5 to TRBJ1-4; no reliable D call. V lost 7 bases and J lost 4, with 13 bases in between. The germline CDR1 and CDR2 sequences are MNHEY and SVGAGI. The CDR3 totals 14 residues. CDR3 loop: CASTTEGSNEKLFF. CDR3 sequence (DNA): TGTGCCAGCACCACGGAGGGAAGTAATGAAAAACTGTTTTTT.

This clone was detected once. V is TRBV2 and J is TRBJ1-6, with 7 positions matching TRBD1. Germline trimming cut 6 bases from V and 0 bases from J; bases unmatched to any gene: 8. The germline V gene has CDR1 SNHLY and CDR2 FYNNEI. The CDR3 length is 17 residues. Written as DNA, the CDR3 is TGTGCCAGCAGAGGGGGCGGGTATAGCTCCTATAATTCACCCCTCCACTTT. Encoded protein: CASRGGGYSSYNSPLHF.

On this clone itself: The germline gene is not matched at one end of the junction; a read error may be the cause. The gene calls are TRBV7-7 and TRBJ2-1, with a possible D match to TRBD2 (5 bases). CDR3 length equals 14 residues. Germline values: CDR1 SSHAT, CDR2 FNYEAQ (reference sequence). The CDR3 nucleotides are TGTGCTAGCAGCACTATAGTCGGGGATGATGAGCAGTTCTTC. Encoded protein: CASSTIVGDDEQFF.

V is TRBV28 and J is TRBJ1-1; D perhaps matches TRBD1 (6 bases). In germline, CDR1 is MDHEN, CDR2 SYDVKM. The CDR3 totals 14 residues. V lost 5 bases and J lost 0, with 10 bases in between. CDR3: CASSDRFMNTEAFF. For the CDR3, the DNA is TGTGCCAGCAGTGACAGGTTCATGAACACTGAAGCTTTCTTT.

The table lists this clone with a count of one. The rearrangement joins TRBV2 to TRBJ2-7; 7 bases line up with TRBD2. The V segment lost 3 bases and the J segment 2 bases; nucleotides outside the gene matches: 4. CDR1 is SNHLY, CDR2 FYNNEI, per germline. This CDR3 has 14 amino acids. The CDR3 DNA sequence: TGTGCCAGCAGTGACCCGGGAGGAGCCTACGAGCAGTACTTC. Translated: CASSDPGGAYEQYF.

The chain links TRBV18 to TRBJ1-6; TRBD1 aligns across 7 bases. CDR1 and CDR2 from the germline V gene are KGHSH and LQKENI. This CDR3 comprises 15 residues. V was pared by 4 bases and J by 8 bases, with 8 bases of the junction left unmatched. For the CDR3, the DNA is TGTGCCAGCTCACGGAGACAGGGTAGCGATTCACCCCTCCACTTT. It codes for CASSRRQGSDSPLHF.

The chain combines TRBV7-3 with TRBJ2-1; 9 bases agree with TRBD2. The CDR3 loop spans 15 amino acids. Germline lookup yields CDR1 SGHTA and CDR2 FQGTGA. V lost 0 bases, J lost 12 bases, and 9 bases stayed unmatched. The CDR3 DNA reads as TGTGCCAGCAGCTTAACCGGGACTAGCCCCATTCCGCAGTTCTTC. This gives the protein CASSLTGTSPIPQFF.

This chain connects TRBV5-6 to TRBJ2-7, with a possible D match to TRBD2 (6 bases). The CDR3 runs 15 residues. Germline CDR1 and CDR2: SGHDT and YYEEEE. Trimming left V 0 bases short and J 3 bases short, with 13 bases between. The DNA for the CDR3 is TGTGCCAGCAGCTTGGGTAGAGGAGGGTTCTACGAGCAGTACTTC. Protein: CASSLGRGGFYEQYF.

The chain employs TRBV5-1 and TRBJ2-1, with a possible D match to TRBD2 (6 bases). V lost 0 bases and J 6 bases, leaving 16 bases between the germline ends. The CDR3 totals 16 residues. Looked up from germline, CDR1 is SGHRS and CDR2 is YFSETQ. CDR3 nucleotides: TGCGCCAGCAGCTTGGCCGGCGGACCGGAGGGCAATGAGCAGTTCTTC. Amino acid sequence: CASSLAGGPEGNEQFF. Combining the CDR3 with reference TRBV5-1 and TRBJ2-1 gives the whole variable domain KAGVTQTPRYLIKTRGQQVTLSCSPISGHRSVSWYQQTPGQGLQFLFEYFSETQRNKGNFPGRFSGRQFSNSRSEMNVSTLELGDSALYLCASSLAGGPEGNEQFFGPGTRLTVL.

A single count supports this clone. The chain uses TRBV5-1 and TRBJ2-7; the match to TRBD2 covers 10 bases. The J segment lost 0 bases and the V segment lost 2 bases, leaving 2 bases of the junction unmatched. CDR1 is SGHRS and CDR2 is YFSETQ in the germline V gene. The CDR3 runs to 15 residues. CDR3 sequence (DNA): TGCGCCAGCAGCTTCGGGACTAGCGACTCCTACGAGCAGTACTTC. Protein product: CASSFGTSDSYEQYF.

CDR3 sequence (DNA): TGTGCCAGCAGCTTACCGGGACAGGGTAACTATGGCTACACCTTC. It translates to CASSLPGQGNYGYTF. This chain connects TRBV7-9 to TRBJ1-2, with 9 nucleotides matching TRBD1. The CDR3 consists of 15 residues. The V gene's germline CDR1 is SEHNR and CDR2 FQNEAQ (reference sequence). The V and J ends lost 2 bases and 1 base, in that order; junction bases with no gene match: 2.

A word on this clone: The junction and the germline gene differ at one end; a read error may be behind it. This chain links TRBV7-9 with TRBJ1-2, with TRBD1 matching 8 bases. The CDR3 length is 13 residues. From germline, CDR1 is SEHNR and CDR2 FQNEAQ (reference sequence). The DNA of the CDR3 is TGTTCCAGCAGCCCTGGACAGGGTCGCGGCTACACCTTC. It yields the protein CSSSPGQGRGYTF.

The rearrangement joins TRBV7-3 to TRBJ2-1; 8 bases align to TRBD2. The V gene's germline CDR1 is SGHTA and CDR2 FQGTGA. The CDR3 is 15 amino acids. V was clipped by 2 bases and J by 9 bases; unmatched bases: 9. This CDR3 reads CASSLYGTSTGEQFF. CDR3 DNA sequence: TGTGCCAGCAGCTTATACGGGACTAGTACTGGTGAGCAGTTCTTC.

The J gene is TRBJ1-1, the V gene TRBV2; 8 bases line up with TRBD1. The germline CDR1 and CDR2 sequences are SNHLY and FYNNEI. V dropped 8 bases and J dropped 4; count of bases not matched to a gene: 3. This CDR3 region has 12 residues. Here the CDR3 DNA reads TGTGCCAGCCGGACAGGGATCACTGAAGCTTTCTTT. It specifies CASRTGITEAFF.

The chain is built from TRBV7-2 and TRBJ2-5; the match to TRBD2 covers 7 bases. The germline V gene has CDR1 SGHTA and CDR2 FQGNSA. The V segment lost 8 bases and the J segment 3 bases; nucleotides outside the gene matches: 12. CDR3 size: 15 residues. This chain's CDR3 is CASAEGGSGKETQYF. The CDR3 coding sequence is TGTGCCAGCGCCGAGGGAGGGTCCGGGAAAGAGACCCAGTACTTC.

This clone appeared a few times. The chain joins TRBV6-5 to TRBJ1-1; D gene unclear. The germline gives CDR1 MNHEY, CDR2 SVGAGI. V lost 5 bases and J 1 base, leaving 11 bases between the germline ends. The length of the CDR3 is 14 residues. The CDR3 loop reads CASSDLRGNTEAFF. The CDR3 DNA reads TGTGCCAGCAGTGACCTCCGGGGGAACACTGAAGCTTTCTTT.

V and J are TRBV27 and TRBJ2-5, with a possible D match to TRBD1 (5 bases). Trimming pared 6 bases from V and 4 bases from J, leaving 12 bases between. The germline gives CDR1 MNHEY, CDR2 SMNVEV (reference sequence). The CDR3 consists of 13 residues. CDR3 protein: CASRLTGAETQYF. Written as DNA, the CDR3 is TGTGCCAGCAGACTTACAGGCGCAGAGACCCAGTACTTC.

This chain connects TRBV5-1 to TRBJ2-1; tentative D call: TRBD2 (5 bases). V was pared by 5 bases and J by 7 bases, with 13 bases between. The CDR3 is 13 amino acids. The germline V gene has CDR1 SGHRS and CDR2 YFSETQ. This chain's CDR3 is CASSGPSLNEQFF. CDR3 nucleotide sequence: TGCGCCAGCAGTGGCCCTAGCTTAAATGAGCAGTTCTTC.

The V call is TRBV6-5, the J call TRBJ2-5, with D perhaps TRBD1 (6 bases). The germline CDR1 and CDR2 sequences are MNHEY and SVGAGI. V was clipped by 0 bases and J by 7 bases, with 12 bases between them. The CDR3 extends over 14 amino acids. The CDR3: CASSYSPGERTQYF. CDR3 DNA: TGTGCCAGCAGTTACTCTCCAGGGGAGCGGACCCAGTACTTC.

The CDR3 coding sequence is TGTGCCAGCAGCGTATCAGGGGCCCGGCGGGACATTCAGTACTTC. This encodes CASSVSGARRDIQYF. The V call is TRBV9, the J call TRBJ2-4; a weak D match, TRBD1 (6 bases). This CDR3 is 15 amino acids long. Germline V lookup: CDR1 SGDLS, CDR2 YYNGEE. Trimming pared 1 base from V and 8 bases from J, leaving 16 bases between.

The chain carries TRBV25-1 and TRBJ2-5; 7 bases agree with TRBD1. J gave up 5 bases and V 5 bases, and 5 bases lay outside the gene matches. The CDR3 is 13 residues long. The germline gives CDR1 MGHDK, CDR2 SYGVNS. CDR3 DNA sequence: TGTGCCAGCAGTACAGGGGCGGGCGAGACCCAGTACTTC. Its translation is CASSTGAGETQYF.

The genes are TRBV7-8 and TRBJ2-1, with TRBD2 matching over 9 bases. The CDR3 is 14 residues long. CDR1 is SGHVS, CDR2 FQNEAQ, per germline. The trim removed 5 bases at V and 7 bases at J, leaving 6 bases unmatched. In nucleotides, the CDR3 is TGTGCCAGCAGCAGGGGACTAGCCACAAATGAGCAGTTCTTC. This sequence encodes CASSRGLATNEQFF.

The chain couples TRBV9 to TRBJ2-5, with D possibly TRBD2 on 5 matching bases. There are 15 residues in the CDR3. Germline CDR1 reads SGDLS; CDR2 reads YYNGEE. V was shortened by 3 bases and J by 1 base, with 13 bases between the two germline ends. The CDR3 sequence: CASSASGRLQETQYF. CDR3 in DNA: TGTGCCAGCAGCGCCAGCGGACGGCTCCAAGAGACCCAGTACTTC.

The CDR3 here is CASSPAGLTTNEKLFF. CDR3 coding DNA: TGTGCCAGCAGTCCCGCAGGACTTACAACTAATGAAAAACTGTTTTTT. The chain joins TRBV28 to TRBJ1-4, with D hard to call. Germline V gene sequence: CDR1 MDHEN, CDR2 SYDVKM. Between the trimmed V and J ends, which lost 5 bases and 0 bases, there was a span of 13 bases. The CDR3 is 16 residues long.

V and J are TRBV4-2 and TRBJ1-4; D gene unclear. Germline CDR1 is LGHNA and CDR2 is YNFKEQ. V shed 3 bases and J shed 10 bases, with 6 bases lying between them. The CDR3 runs to 11 residues. The CDR3 is CASSHSGKLFF. CDR3 bases: TGTGCCAGCAGCCACAGTGGAAAACTGTTTTTT.

The rearrangement links TRBV27 to TRBJ2-7; 7 bases are shared with TRBD1. The germline V gene has CDR1 MNHEY and CDR2 SMNVEV (reference sequence). Unmatched junction bases numbered 4, after V lost 2 bases and J lost 3 bases. This CDR3 has 14 residues. The CDR3 nucleotides are TGTGCCAGCAGTTTACGGGCAGGGGGCTACGAGCAGTACTTC. Protein product: CASSLRAGGYEQYF.

The chain has TRBV28 and TRBJ2-7; 9 positions agree with TRBD2. This CDR3 has 16 residues. The germline V gene has CDR1 MDHEN and CDR2 SYDVKM. J was trimmed by 5 bases and V by 6 bases; bases with no gene match: 14. CDR3 nucleotides: TGTGCCAGCAGAGCCTTAGCGGGAGACGGTATCCACGAGCAGTACTTC. Translation gives CASRALAGDGIHEQYF.